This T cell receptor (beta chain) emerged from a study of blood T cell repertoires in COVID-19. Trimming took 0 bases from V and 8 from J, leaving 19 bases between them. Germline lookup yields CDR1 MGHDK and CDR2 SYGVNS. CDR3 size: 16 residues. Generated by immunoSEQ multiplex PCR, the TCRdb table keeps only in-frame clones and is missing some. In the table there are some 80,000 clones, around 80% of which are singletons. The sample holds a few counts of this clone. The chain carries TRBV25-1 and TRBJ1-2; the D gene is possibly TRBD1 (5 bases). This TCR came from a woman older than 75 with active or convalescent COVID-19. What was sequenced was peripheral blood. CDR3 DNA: TGTGCCAGCAGTGAATATAGGGGAGGGTACGGGGGAGGCTACACCTTC. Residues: CASSEYRGGYGGGYTF.